The 2 T cell receptor beta chains given below trace back to one sample, sequenced in a study of blood T cell repertoires in COVID-19. The protocol was immunoSEQ multiplex PCR, while the TCRdb copy is restricted to in-frame clones and leaves out a portion. The table includes about 100,000 clones, approximately 87% detected once. The sample was peripheral blood. All receptors derive from a human donor in a cohort sampled during active COVID-19.

The rearrangement links TRBV7-6 to TRBJ2-3, with 8 bases fitting TRBD2. This CDR3 is built from 12 residues. The J segment lost 14 bases and the V segment lost 5 bases, leaving 9 bases of the junction unmatched. From germline, CDR1 is SGHVS and CDR2 FNYEAQ. CDR3 region: CASSHPGLVPYF. The DNA for the CDR3 is TGTGCCAGCAGCCACCCGGGACTAGTTCCGTATTTT.

The J gene is TRBJ1-6, the V gene TRBV19; 8 bases line up with TRBD1. The J segment lost 8 bases and the V segment lost 6 bases, leaving 6 bases of the junction unmatched. Per the germline V gene, CDR1 is LNHDA and CDR2 is SQIVND (reference sequence). This CDR3 comprises 14 residues. Here the CDR3 DNA reads TGTGCCAGTAGCCTTGGACAGGGTGATTCACCCCTCCACTTT. The encoded protein is CASSLGQGDSPLHF. The full variable domain, its missing parts supplied by reference TRBV19 and TRBJ1-6, is DGGITQSPKYLFRKEGQNVTLSCEQNLNHDAMYWYRQDPGQGLRLIYYSQIVNDFQKGDIAEGYSVSREKKESFPLTVTSAQKNPTAFYLCASSLGQGDSPLHFGNGTRLTVT.